This T cell receptor beta chain was captured by sequencing in a study of cytomegalovirus exposure and HLA in healthy donors. Whole-study findings and limits: A prior analysis recorded that most TCR beta V segments were productive about 90% or about 30% of the time. HLA alleles were associated with fewer than 20,000 TCR beta sequences in a later analysis at 0.05 false discovery rate. It emerged from a later analysis that several of the most significant clusters appeared to be linked to common viral pathogens.

Those who donated were healthy bone marrow donors. Of note for this clone: Its target is not known.

Both 60 Vbeta primers and 13 Jbeta primers went into the PCR. The assay was immunoSEQ multiplex PCR, and TCRdb's table has in-frame clones only and misses some. This table holds 180,000 or so clones, 75% to 90% found once. The sample comprised PBMCs. The receptor was derived from a woman in her 30s in good health and CMV-seronegative.

CDR3 sequence (DNA): TGCGCCAGCAGCTTGGCCGGGTATGGAAACACCATATATTTT. Translation: CASSLAGYGNTIYF. The V and J genes are TRBV5-1 and TRBJ1-3, with no clear D. This CDR3 is 14 amino acids long. With 0 bases removed from V and 3 bases from J, the gap between germline ends came to 7 bases. Germline CDR1 SGHRS, CDR2 YFSETQ. The full variable domain, with the rest looked up from reference TRBV5-1 and TRBJ1-3, is KAGVTQTPRYLIKTRGQQVTLSCSPISGHRSVSWYQQTPGQGLQFLFEYFSETQRNKGNFPGRFSGRQFSNSRSEMNVSTLELGDSALYLCASSLAGYGNTIYFGEGSWLTVV.